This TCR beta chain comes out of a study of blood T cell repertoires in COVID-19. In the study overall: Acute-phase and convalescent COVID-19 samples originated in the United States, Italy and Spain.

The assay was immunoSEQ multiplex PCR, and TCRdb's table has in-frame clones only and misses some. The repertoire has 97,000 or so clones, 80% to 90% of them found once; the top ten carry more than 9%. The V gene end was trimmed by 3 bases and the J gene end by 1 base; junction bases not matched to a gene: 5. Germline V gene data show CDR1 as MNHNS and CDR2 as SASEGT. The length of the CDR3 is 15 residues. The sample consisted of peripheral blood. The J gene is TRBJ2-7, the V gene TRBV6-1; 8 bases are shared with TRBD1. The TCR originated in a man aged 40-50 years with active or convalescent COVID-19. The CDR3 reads CASSDPRTGSYEQYF. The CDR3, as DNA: TGTGCCAGCAGTGACCCTCGGACAGGGTCCTACGAGCAGTACTTC.